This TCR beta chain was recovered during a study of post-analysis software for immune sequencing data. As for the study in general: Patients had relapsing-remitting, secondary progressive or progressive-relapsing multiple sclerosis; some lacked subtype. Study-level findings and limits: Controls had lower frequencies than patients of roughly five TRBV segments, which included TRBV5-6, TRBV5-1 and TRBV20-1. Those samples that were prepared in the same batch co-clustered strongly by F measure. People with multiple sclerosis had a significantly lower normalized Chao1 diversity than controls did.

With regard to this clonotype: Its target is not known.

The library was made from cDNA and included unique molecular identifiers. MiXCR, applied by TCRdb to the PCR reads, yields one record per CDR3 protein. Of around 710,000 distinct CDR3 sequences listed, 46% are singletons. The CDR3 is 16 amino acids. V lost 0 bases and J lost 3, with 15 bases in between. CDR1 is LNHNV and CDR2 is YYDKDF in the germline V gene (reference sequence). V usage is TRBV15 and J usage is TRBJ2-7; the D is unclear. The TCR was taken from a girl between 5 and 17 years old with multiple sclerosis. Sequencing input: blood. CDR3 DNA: TGTGCCACCAGCAGAGATTCCCTAGATGTAAGCTACGAGCAGTACTTC. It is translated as CATSRDSLDVSYEQYF. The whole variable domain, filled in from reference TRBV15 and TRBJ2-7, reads DAMVIQNPRYQVTQFGKPVTLSCSQTLNHNVMYWYQQKSSQAPKLLFHYYDKDFNNEADTPDNFQSRRPNTSFCFLDIRSPGLGDTAMYLCATSRDSLDVSYEQYFGPGTRLTVT.